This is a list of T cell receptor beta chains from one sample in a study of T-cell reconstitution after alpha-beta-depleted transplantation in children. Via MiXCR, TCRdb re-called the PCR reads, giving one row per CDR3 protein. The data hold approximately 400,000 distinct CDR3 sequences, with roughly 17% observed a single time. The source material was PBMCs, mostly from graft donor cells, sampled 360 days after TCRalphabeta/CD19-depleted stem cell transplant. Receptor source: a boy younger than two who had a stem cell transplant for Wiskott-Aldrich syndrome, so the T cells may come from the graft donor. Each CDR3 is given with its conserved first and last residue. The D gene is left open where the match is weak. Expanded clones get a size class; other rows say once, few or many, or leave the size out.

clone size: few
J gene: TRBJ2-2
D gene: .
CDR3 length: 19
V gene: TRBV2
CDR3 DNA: TGTGCCAGCAGTCGAATCAACCCGGTCGGGACATCCTCCACCGGGGAGCTGTTTTTT
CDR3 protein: CASSRINPVGTSSTGELFF

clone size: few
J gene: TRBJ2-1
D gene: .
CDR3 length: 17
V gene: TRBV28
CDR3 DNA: TGTGCCAGCAGTTCGGCCCTAGTGGGAGAAAGGGGATATGAGCAGTTCTTC
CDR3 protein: CASSSALVGERGYEQFF

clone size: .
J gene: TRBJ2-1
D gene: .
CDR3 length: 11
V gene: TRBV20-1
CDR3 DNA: TGCAGTGCTCCTCGGACGTCCCGCTTGGTCTTC
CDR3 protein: CSAPRTSRLVF

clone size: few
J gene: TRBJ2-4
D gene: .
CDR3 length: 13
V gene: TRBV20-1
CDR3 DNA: TGCAGTGCTAGGCACGGGTCCAAAAACATTCAGTACTTC
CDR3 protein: CSARHGSKNIQYF

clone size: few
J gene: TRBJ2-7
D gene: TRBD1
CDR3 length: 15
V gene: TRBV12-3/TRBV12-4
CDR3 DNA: TGTGCCAGCAGTCTTACAGGGGTGTCTTCCTACGAGCAGTACTTC
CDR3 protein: CASSLTGVSSYEQYF

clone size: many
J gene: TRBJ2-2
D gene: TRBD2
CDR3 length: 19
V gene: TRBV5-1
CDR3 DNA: TGCGCCAGCAGCCGCCGGGGTGCGGGAGGGCCCGCGAACACCGGGGAGCTGTTTTTT
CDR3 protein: CASSRRGAGGPANTGELFF

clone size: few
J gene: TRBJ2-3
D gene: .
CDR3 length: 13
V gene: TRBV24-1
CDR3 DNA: TGTGCCACCAGTGAGTCTAGCACAGATACGCAGTATTTT
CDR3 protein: CATSESSTDTQYF

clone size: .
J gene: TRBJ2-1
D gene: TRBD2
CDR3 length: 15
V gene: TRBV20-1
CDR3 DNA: TGCAGTGCTATCGGACTAGCGGGGGGGATCTATGAGCAGTTCTTC
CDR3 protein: CSAIGLAGGIYEQFF

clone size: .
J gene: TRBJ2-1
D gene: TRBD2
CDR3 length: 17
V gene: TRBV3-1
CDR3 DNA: TGTGCCAGCAGCCAAGATATGAGCGGGAGACCGTACAATGAGCAGTTCTTC
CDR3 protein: CASSQDMSGRPYNEQFF

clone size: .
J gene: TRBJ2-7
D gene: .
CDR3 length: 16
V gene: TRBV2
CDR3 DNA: TGTGCCAGCAGGAAGGGAGTGGAGGTACCGGTTGGAGAGCAGTACTTC
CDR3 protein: CASRKGVEVPVGEQYF

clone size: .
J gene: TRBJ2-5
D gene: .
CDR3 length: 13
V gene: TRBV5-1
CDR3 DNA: TGCGCCAGCAGCCCCAGACTACAATACACCCAGTACTTC
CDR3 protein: CASSPRLQYTQYF

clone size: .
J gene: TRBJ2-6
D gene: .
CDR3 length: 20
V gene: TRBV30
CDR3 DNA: TGTGCCTGGAGTCCATGGTGGGTCGGGGGTCCTAGCTCTGGGGCCAACGTCCTGACTTTC
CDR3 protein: CAWSPWWVGGPSSGANVLTF

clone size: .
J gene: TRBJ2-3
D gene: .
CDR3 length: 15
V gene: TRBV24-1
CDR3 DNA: TGTGCCACCAGTGATTCGTCCTTTAGCCAAGATACGCAGTATTTT
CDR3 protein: CATSDSSFSQDTQYF

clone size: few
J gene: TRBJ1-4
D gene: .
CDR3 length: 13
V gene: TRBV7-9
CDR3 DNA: TGTGCTACCGAGAGTGGGGCAAGTGAAAAACTGTTTTTT
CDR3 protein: CATESGASEKLFF

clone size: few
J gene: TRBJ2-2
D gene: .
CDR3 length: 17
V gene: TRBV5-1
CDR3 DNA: TGCGCCAGCAGCTTAGCCACCAAGACTAAGGACACCGGGGAGCTGTTTTTT
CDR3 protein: CASSLATKTKDTGELFF

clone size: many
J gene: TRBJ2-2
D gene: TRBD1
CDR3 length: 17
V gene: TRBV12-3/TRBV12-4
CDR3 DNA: TGTGCCAGCAGTTCAGACAGGGGAGGCCTCAACACCGGGGAGCTGTTTTTT
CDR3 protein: CASSSDRGGLNTGELFF

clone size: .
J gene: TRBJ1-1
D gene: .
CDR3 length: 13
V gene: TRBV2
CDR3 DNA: TGTGCCAGCAGTGAAGCAGTCAACACTGAAGCTTTCTTT
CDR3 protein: CASSEAVNTEAFF

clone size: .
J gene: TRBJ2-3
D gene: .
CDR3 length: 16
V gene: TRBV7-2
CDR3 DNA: TGTGCCAGCAGAAATCGACATCAACTTTTCATAGATACGCAGTATTTT
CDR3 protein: CASRNRHQLFIDTQYF

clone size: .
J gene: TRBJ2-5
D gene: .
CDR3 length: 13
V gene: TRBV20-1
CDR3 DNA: TGCAGTGCTAGTTTACAGACCCGGGGGACCCAGTACTTC
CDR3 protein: CSASLQTRGTQYF

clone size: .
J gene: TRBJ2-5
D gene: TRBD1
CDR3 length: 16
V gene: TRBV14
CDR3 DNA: TGTGCCAGCAGCTCCACCCTGGGACAGGATGAAGAGACCCAGTACTTC
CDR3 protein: CASSSTLGQDEETQYF

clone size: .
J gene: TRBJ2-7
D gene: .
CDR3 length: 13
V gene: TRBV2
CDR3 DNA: TGTGCCAGCAGTGCAACAGGATCCTACGAGCAGTACTTC
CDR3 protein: CASSATGSYEQYF

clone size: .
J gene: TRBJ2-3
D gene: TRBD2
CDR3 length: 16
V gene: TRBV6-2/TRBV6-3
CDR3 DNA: TGTGCCAGCACTACTCCGAAGCGGGGGAGCACAGATACGCAGTATTTT
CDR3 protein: CASTTPKRGSTDTQYF

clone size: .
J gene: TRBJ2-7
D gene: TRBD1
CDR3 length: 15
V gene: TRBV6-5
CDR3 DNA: TGTGCCAGCAGTTACACGGGGAAGGGGGCTTACGAGCAGTACTTC
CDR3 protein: CASSYTGKGAYEQYF

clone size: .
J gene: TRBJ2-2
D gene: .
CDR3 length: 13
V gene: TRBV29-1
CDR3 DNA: TGCAGCGTTGTTCCTTCGGCGAACGGGGAGCTGTTTTTT
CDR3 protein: CSVVPSANGELFF

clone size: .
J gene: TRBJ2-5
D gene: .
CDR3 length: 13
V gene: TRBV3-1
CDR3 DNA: TGTGCCAGCAGCACAGGGAAGAAAGAGACCCAGTACTTC
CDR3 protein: CASSTGKKETQYF

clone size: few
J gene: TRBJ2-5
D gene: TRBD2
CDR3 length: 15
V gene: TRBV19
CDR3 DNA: TGTGCCAGTAAAGACCTAGCGGGAATCCAAGAGACCCAGTACTTC
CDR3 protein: CASKDLAGIQETQYF

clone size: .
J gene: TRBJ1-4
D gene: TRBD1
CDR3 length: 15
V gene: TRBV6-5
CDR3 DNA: TGTGCCAGCAGTTACGGGGACAGGGGGAATGAAAAACTGTTTTTT
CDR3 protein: CASSYGDRGNEKLFF

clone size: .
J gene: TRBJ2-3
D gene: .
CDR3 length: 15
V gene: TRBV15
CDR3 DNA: TGTGCCACCAGCAGAACCGGGACAACCACAGATACGCAGTATTTT
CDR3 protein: CATSRTGTTTDTQYF

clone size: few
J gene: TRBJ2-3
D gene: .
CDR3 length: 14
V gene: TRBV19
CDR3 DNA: TGTGCCAGTAGTATAGCGGGAGCTACAGATACGCAGTATTTT
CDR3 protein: CASSIAGATDTQYF

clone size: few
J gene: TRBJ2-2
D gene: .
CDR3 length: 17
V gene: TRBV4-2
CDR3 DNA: TGTGCCAGCAGCCAAGATTTCAGGATGGCGAACACCGGGGAGCTGTTTTTT
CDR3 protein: CASSQDFRMANTGELFF

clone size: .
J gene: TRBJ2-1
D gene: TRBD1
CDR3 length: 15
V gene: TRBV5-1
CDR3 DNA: TGCGCCAGCAGCCCCCGGGACAGCCTGTACAATGAGCAGTTCTTC
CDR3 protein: CASSPRDSLYNEQFF

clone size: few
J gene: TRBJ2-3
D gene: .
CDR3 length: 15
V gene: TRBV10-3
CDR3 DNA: TGTGCCATCAGTGATCGGGGCCCTAGCACAGATACGCAGTATTTT
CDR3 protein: CAISDRGPSTDTQYF

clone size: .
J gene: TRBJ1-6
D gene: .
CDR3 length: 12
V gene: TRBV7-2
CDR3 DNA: TGTGCCAGCAGGTTGGGGAATTCACCCCTCCACTTT
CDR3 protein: CASRLGNSPLHF

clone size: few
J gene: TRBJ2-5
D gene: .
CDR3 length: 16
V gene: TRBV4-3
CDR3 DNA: TGCGCCAGCAGCCAAGAAGCGTCTAGCCTGTGGGAGACCCAGTACTTC
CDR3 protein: CASSQEASSLWETQYF

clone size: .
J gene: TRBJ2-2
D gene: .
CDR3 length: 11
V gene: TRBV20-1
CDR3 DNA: TGCAGTGCTAGGACCACCGGGGAGCTGTTTTTT
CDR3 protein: CSARTTGELFF

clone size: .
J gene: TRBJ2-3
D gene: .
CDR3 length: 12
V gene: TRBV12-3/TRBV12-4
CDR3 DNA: TGTGCCAGCACCCTTCGGCGGGATACGCAGTATTTT
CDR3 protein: CASTLRRDTQYF

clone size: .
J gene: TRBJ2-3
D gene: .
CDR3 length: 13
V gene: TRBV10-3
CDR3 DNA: TGTGCCATCAGTGGCAGTTACACAGATACGCAGTATTTT
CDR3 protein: CAISGSYTDTQYF

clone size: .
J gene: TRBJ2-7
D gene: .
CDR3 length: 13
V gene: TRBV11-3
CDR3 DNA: TGTGCCAGCAGCTCCCTGACACCCCACGAGCAGTACTTC
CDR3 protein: CASSSLTPHEQYF

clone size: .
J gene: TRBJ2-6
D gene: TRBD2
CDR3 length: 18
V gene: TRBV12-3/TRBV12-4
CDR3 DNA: TGTGCCAGCTCCCTCGGGAGGGGGGGAAACTCTGGGGCCAACGTCCTGACTTTC
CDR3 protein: CASSLGRGGNSGANVLTF

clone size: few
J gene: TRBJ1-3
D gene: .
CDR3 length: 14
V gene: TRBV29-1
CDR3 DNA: TGCAGCATTGGGGAGGGACCGTCTGGAAACACCATATATTTT
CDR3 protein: CSIGEGPSGNTIYF

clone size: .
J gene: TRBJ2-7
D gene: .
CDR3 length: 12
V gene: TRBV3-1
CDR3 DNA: TGTGCCAGCAGCCCTGACCGCTACGAGCAGTACTTC
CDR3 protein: CASSPDRYEQYF